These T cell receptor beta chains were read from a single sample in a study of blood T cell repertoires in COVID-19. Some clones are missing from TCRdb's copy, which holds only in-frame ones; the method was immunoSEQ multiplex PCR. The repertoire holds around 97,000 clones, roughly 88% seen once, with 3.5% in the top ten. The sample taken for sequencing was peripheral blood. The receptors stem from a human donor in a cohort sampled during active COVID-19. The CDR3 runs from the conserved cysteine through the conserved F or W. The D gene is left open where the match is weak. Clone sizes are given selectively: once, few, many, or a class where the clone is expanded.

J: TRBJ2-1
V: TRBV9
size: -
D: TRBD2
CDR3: CASSGSGLAFYNEQFF
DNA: TGTGCCAGCAGCGGTTCGGGACTAGCGTTCTACAATGAGCAGTTCTTC

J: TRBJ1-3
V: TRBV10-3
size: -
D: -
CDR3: CAIRGPGTTTRQDSGNTIYF
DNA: TGTGCCATCAGGGGCCCCGGGACAACGACCCGACAAGACTCTGGAAACACCATATATTTT

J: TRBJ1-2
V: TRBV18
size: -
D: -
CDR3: CASSPRQDPDGYTF
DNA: TGTGCCAGCTCACCACGACAGGACCCGGATGGCTACACCTTC

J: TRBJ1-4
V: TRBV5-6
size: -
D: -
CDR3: CASSGASANEKLFF
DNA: TGTGCCAGCAGCGGGGCGTCGGCTAATGAAAAACTGTTTTTT

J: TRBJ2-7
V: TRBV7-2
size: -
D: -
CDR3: CASSPRGYEQYF
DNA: TGTGCCAGCAGCCCCAGGGGCTACGAGCAGTACTTC

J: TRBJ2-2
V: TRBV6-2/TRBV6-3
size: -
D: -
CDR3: CASSYPPQRQAHGIGELFF
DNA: TGTGCCAGCAGTTACCCCCCTCAACGACAAGCCCATGGAATCGGGGAGCTGTTTTTT

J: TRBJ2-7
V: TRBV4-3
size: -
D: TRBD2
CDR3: CASSQASGRFYEQYF
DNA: TGCGCCAGCAGCCAAGCTAGCGGGAGGTTTTACGAGCAGTACTTC

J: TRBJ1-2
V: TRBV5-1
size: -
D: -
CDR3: CATSSQGNYGYTF
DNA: TGCGCCACCTCCTCACAGGGTAACTATGGCTACACCTTC

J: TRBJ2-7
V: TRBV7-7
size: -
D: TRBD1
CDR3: CASSPLGDRGNEQYF
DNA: TGTGCCAGCAGCCCTCTTGGGGACAGGGGCAACGAGCAGTACTTC

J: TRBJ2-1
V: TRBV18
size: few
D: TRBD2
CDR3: CASSPPGAGPNEQFF
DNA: TGTGCCAGCTCACCACCTGGAGCGGGACCCAATGAGCAGTTCTTC

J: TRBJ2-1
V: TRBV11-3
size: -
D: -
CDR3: CASSPVMETHEQFF
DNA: TGTGCCAGCAGCCCCGTCATGGAGACCCATGAGCAGTTCTTC

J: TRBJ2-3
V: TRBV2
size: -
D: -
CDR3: CASRTGISTDTQYF
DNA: TGTGCCAGCAGGACGGGAATAAGCACAGATACGCAGTATTTT

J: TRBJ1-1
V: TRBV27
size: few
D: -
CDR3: CASSLNLGGTEAFF
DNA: TGTGCCAGCAGTTTAAACTTGGGAGGGACTGAAGCTTTCTTT

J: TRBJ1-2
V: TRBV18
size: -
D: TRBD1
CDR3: CASSGQGLNYGYTF
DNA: TGTGCCAGCTCCGGACAGGGGTTGAACTATGGCTACACCTTC

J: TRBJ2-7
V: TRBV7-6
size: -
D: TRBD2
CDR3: CASSLKPRLAGSYEQYF
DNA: TGTGCCAGCAGCTTAAAACCCCGACTAGCGGGGTCCTACGAGCAGTACTTC

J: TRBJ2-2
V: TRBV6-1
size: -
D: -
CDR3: CASSEARGTGELFF
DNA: TGTGCCAGCAGTGAAGCGAGGGGGACCGGGGAGCTGTTTTTT

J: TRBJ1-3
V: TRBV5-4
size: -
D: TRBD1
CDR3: CASSLGQGARNTIYF
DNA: TGTGCCAGCAGCTTGGGACAGGGGGCAAGAAACACCATATATTTT

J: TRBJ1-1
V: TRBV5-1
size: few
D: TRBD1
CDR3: CASSAQGLNTEAFF
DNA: TGCGCCAGCAGCGCACAGGGGTTGAACACTGAAGCTTTCTTT

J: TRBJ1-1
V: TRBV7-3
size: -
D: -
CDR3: CASSLNRNTEAFF
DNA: TGTGCCAGCAGCTTAAACAGGAACACTGAAGCTTTCTTT

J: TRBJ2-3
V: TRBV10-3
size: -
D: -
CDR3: CAISGTAWAGSTDTQYF
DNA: TGTGCCATCAGTGGGACCGCCTGGGCGGGGAGCACAGATACGCAGTATTTT

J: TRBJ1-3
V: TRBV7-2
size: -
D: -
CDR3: CASSLATGTGVSGNTIYF
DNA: TGTGCCAGCAGCTTAGCTACCGGGACGGGGGTCTCTGGAAACACCATATATTTT

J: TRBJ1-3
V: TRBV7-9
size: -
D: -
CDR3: CASSLVRYDTIYF
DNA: TGTGCCAGCAGCTTAGTTCGGTATGACACCATATATTTT

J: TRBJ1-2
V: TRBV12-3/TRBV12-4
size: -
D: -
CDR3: CASSPQGNYGYTF
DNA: TGTGCCAGCAGTCCACAGGGAAACTATGGCTACACCTTC

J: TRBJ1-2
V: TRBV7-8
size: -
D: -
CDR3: CASSPRDNPSIGYTF
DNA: TGTGCCAGCAGCCCGAGGGACAATCCTAGCATCGGCTACACCTTC

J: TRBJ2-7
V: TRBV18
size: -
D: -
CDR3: CASSPQGYYEQYF
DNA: TGTGCCAGCTCACCTCAGGGATACTACGAGCAGTACTTC

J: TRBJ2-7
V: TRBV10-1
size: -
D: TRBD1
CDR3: CASSDRQGTYEQYF
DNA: TGCGCCAGCAGTGACCGACAGGGGACCTACGAGCAGTACTTC

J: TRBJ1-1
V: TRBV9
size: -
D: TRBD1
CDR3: CASSVTGVNTEAFF
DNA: TGTGCCAGCAGCGTGACAGGGGTGAACACTGAAGCTTTCTTT

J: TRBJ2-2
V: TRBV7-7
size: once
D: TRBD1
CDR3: CASTLTGTGAGELFF
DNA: TGTGCCAGCACCCTTACAGGGACAGGGGCCGGGGAGCTGTTTTTT